Following are 21 T cell receptor beta chains from one sample sequenced in a study of vaccination effects on CD4 cells after COVID-19. With the ViraFEST assay, the study expanded antigen-specific CD4+ T cells using viral peptide pools, then sequenced them. At the end of 10 days of culture, CD4+ T cells were isolated. Neither prior SARS-CoV-2 infection nor positive nucleocapsid antibodies were present in the vaccine recipients. Generated by immunoSEQ multiplex PCR, the TCRdb table keeps only in-frame clones and is missing some. The sample includes about 41,000 clones, 77% of them seen just once. What these receptors recognize is not known. Sample: CD4+ T cells from PBMCs cultured with HCoV-NL63 spike peptides, taken before COVID-19 vaccination. These receptors all stem from a human donor who received a COVID-19 vaccine.

This clone was detected only a few times. In DNA, the CDR3 is TGTGCCAGCAGCTTAGACAGGGTAGACACCGGGGAGCTGTTTTTT. Encoded protein: CASSLDRVDTGELFF. This chain joins TRBV11-1 and TRBJ2-2; D possibly corresponds to TRBD1 (6 bases). CDR1 is SGHAT and CDR2 is FQDESV in the germline V gene (reference sequence). The V end lost 1 base, the J end lost 3 bases, and 9 bases lay between the germline ends. The CDR3 covers 15 residues.

The genes are TRBV24-1 and TRBJ2-1, with 10 bases lining up with TRBD1. The CDR3 is 16 amino acids. J gave up 6 bases and V 2 bases, and 6 bases lay outside the gene matches. Germline assignment: CDR1 KGHDR and CDR2 SFDVKD. The CDR3 DNA follows: TGTGCCACCAGTGATTCCCGACAGGGGGCATTCAATGAGCAGTTCTTC. It is translated as CATSDSRQGAFNEQFF.

V is TRBV4-1 and J is TRBJ2-1, with D possibly TRBD2 on 5 matching bases. Per germline, CDR1 MGHRA and CDR2 YSYEKL. This CDR3 comprises 15 residues. V lost 0 bases and J lost 0, with 6 bases in between. The CDR3, as DNA: TGCGCCAGCAGCCAAGACGCGGGCTCCTACAATGAGCAGTTCTTC. It encodes CASSQDAGSYNEQFF.

The chain employs TRBV10-2 and TRBJ1-4; no reliable D call. Germline-derived CDR1 and CDR2 are WSHSY and SAAADI. V was trimmed by 1 base and J by 8 bases, leaving 5 bases between them. The CDR3 is 12 residues long. CDR3 sequence (DNA): TGCGCCAGCAGTGAGTGGGCGGAAAAACTGTTTTTT. Protein: CASSEWAEKLFF.

This clone was observed a handful of times. This chain links TRBV7-9 with TRBJ2-7, with D possibly TRBD2 on 5 matching bases. Germline V gives CDR1 SEHNR, CDR2 FQNEAQ (reference sequence). Trimming pared 5 bases from V and 3 bases from J, leaving 8 bases between. This CDR3 has 12 amino acids. Here the CDR3 DNA reads TGTGCCAGCAGCCCCGCGGGCTACGAGCAGTACGTC. The encoded protein is CASSPAGYEQYV.

CDR3 bases: TGCGCCAGCAGCTTGCTGCGTCTCGAGACCCAGTACTTC. This encodes CASSLLRLETQYF. The V and J genes are TRBV5-1 and TRBJ2-5, with D uncertain. Germline CDR1 is SGHRS and CDR2 is YFSETQ. Trimming pared 1 base from V and 5 bases from J, leaving 9 bases between. This CDR3 comprises 13 residues.

This rearrangement joins TRBV15 to TRBJ2-5; no clear D. The ends were cut back, 0 bases at V and 1 base at J, with 3 bases in the middle. The CDR3 runs 13 residues. Germline V gives CDR1 LNHNV, CDR2 YYDKDF (reference sequence). The CDR3 nucleotides read TGTGCCACCAGCAGAGATCGCCAAGAGACCCAGTACTTC. It translates to CATSRDRQETQYF. The whole variable domain, remainder taken from reference TRBV15 and TRBJ2-5, is DAMVIQNPRYQVTQFGKPVTLSCSQTLNHNVMYWYQQKSSQAPKLLFHYYDKDFNNEADTPDNFQSRRPNTSFCFLDIRSPGLGDTAMYLCATSRDRQETQYFGPGTRLLVL.

The chain has TRBV2 and TRBJ1-6; D unclear. CDR3 length: 16 residues. The V and J ends lost 3 bases and 9 bases respectively, with 18 bases between them. CDR1 and CDR2 from the germline V gene are SNHLY and FYNNEI. The CDR3 DNA follows: TGTGCCAGCAGTGAGATTAGGCGGGCGAGTACTTCACCCCTCCACTTT. It is translated as CASSEIRRASTSPLHF.

V gene TRBV7-2 combines with J gene TRBJ2-2; 10 nucleotides agree with TRBD2. Trimming removed 2 bases from V and 5 bases from J; junction bases left unmatched: 11. The CDR3 consists of 18 residues. Looked up from germline, CDR1 is SGHTA and CDR2 is FQGNSA. The CDR3 DNA reads TGTGCCAGCAGCTTAATGACCTTTAGCGGGGGGCAAACCGGGGAGCTGTTTTTT. Translating gives CASSLMTFSGGQTGELFF.

The J gene is TRBJ2-1, the V gene TRBV27; TRBD1 agrees at 8 bases. The CDR3 is 16 amino acids. V shed 4 bases and J 8 bases; nucleotides not matched to a gene: 13. Germline lookup yields CDR1 MNHEY and CDR2 SMNVEV (reference sequence). The CDR3, as DNA: TGTGCCAGCAGTTCTCCCCAGGGGGCCGGAAAGGATGAGCAGTTCTTC. It codes for CASSSPQGAGKDEQFF.

This sequence joins TRBV24-1 and TRBJ2-5; D possibly uses TRBD1 or TRBD2 (6 bases each). V was cut by 3 bases and J by 5 bases, with 9 bases left in between. Germline loops: CDR1 KGHDR, CDR2 SFDVKD. The CDR3 is 13 amino acids. CDR3 sequence reads: CATSDGGQETQYF. The CDR3, as DNA: TGTGCCACCAGTGATGGGGGGCAGGAGACCCAGTACTTC.

The count of this clone is one. The chain couples TRBV15 to TRBJ1-2; D gene unclear. Trimming left V 2 bases short and J 4 bases short, with 14 bases between. The CDR3 is made up of 15 amino acids. The V gene's germline CDR1 is LNHNV and CDR2 YYDKDF (reference sequence). The CDR3 DNA follows: TGTGCCACCAGCAGAACGCTCGGTGACCTCTATGGCTACACCTTC. Its translation is CATSRTLGDLYGYTF.

This chain joins TRBV28 and TRBJ1-5; D unresolved. The V end lost 10 bases, the J end lost 0 bases, and 10 bases lay between the germline ends. There are 13 residues in the CDR3. CDR1 MDHEN and CDR2 SYDVKM come from the germline V gene. The CDR3 is CATTRDSNQPQHF. The CDR3 bases are TGTGCCACCACCCGCGATAGCAATCAGCCCCAGCATTTT.

This sequence joins TRBV10-3 and TRBJ2-3; D not resolved. The CDR3 is made up of 12 amino acids. Trimming shortened V by 10 bases and J by 0 bases, and 8 bases separated the two germline ends. Looked up from germline, CDR1 is ENHRY and CDR2 is SYGVKD. CDR3 amino acids: CANGPSTDTQYF. CDR3 DNA: TGTGCCAACGGGCCGAGCACAGATACGCAGTATTTT.

V and J are TRBV19 and TRBJ1-2, with a tentative D call TRBD1 (6 bases). The CDR3 contains 14 residues. Per germline, CDR1 LNHDA and CDR2 SQIVND (reference sequence). V was shortened by 6 bases and J by 2 bases, with 13 bases between the two germline ends. CDR3 DNA: TGTGCCAGTAGACCCCAGGGGAAAAACTATGGCTACACCTTC. It yields the protein CASRPQGKNYGYTF.

This chain connects TRBV5-6 to TRBJ2-2; 7 bases match TRBD1. V was clipped by 3 bases and J by 2 bases; unmatched bases: 13. This CDR3 is built from 18 residues. Germline V CDR1 and CDR2: SGHDT, YYEEEE. The DNA for the CDR3 is TGTGCCAGCAGCTCCCTGCTTACAGGGGCAATAAACACCGGGGAGCTGTTTTTT. Translation gives CASSSLLTGAINTGELFF.

The genes are TRBV6-5 and TRBJ1-1, with 8 bases that match TRBD1. Germline V gene data show CDR1 as MNHEY and CDR2 as SVGAGI. The CDR3 has 15 residues. V gave up 4 bases and J gave up 4 bases; unmatched junction bases: 8. CDR3 amino acids: CASSSLQGAITEAFF. The CDR3 DNA is TGTGCCAGCAGTTCTCTCCAGGGGGCGATCACTGAAGCTTTCTTT.

This chain connects TRBV7-2 to TRBJ1-4; the D gene is possibly TRBD1 (5 bases). Germline V CDR1 and CDR2: SGHTA, FQGNSA. Trimming removed 3 bases at V and 8 bases at J, with 13 bases between. This CDR3 contains 14 residues. This CDR3 reads CASSLVTGGEKLFF. The CDR3 DNA sequence: TGTGCCAGCAGCTTGGTTACCGGGGGGGAAAAACTGTTTTTT. Full variable domain (remainder filled in from reference TRBV7-2 and TRBJ1-4): GAGVSQSPSNKVTEKGKDVELRCDPISGHTALYWYRQSLGQGLEFLIYFQGNSAPDKSGLPSDRFSAERTGGSVSTLTIQRTQQEDSAVYLCASSLVTGGEKLFFGSGTQLSVL.

This chain joins TRBV24-1 and TRBJ2-5; a weak D match, TRBD1 (5 bases). V was clipped by 9 bases and J by 2 bases, with 6 bases between them. The germline gives CDR1 KGHDR, CDR2 SFDVKD. There are 11 residues in the CDR3. The CDR3 sequence is CATGAQETQYF. Written as DNA, the CDR3 is TGTGCCACCGGGGCTCAAGAGACCCAGTACTTC.

A few counts support this clone. This rearrangement joins TRBV23-1 to TRBJ1-5, with a weak D call TRBD1 (6 bases). TRBV23-1 is noted as an ORF with a role that remains uncertain. Between the trimmed V and J ends, which lost 3 bases and 3 bases, there was a span of 15 bases. The CDR3 consists of 16 residues. The CDR3, as DNA: TGCGCCAGCAGTCACCATAACAGGGAATTCAATCAGCCCCAGCATTTT. Translated, it gives CASSHHNREFNQPQHF.

The chain carries TRBV5-1 and TRBJ1-2; no clear D gene. The germline V and J ends were trimmed by 0 bases and 0 bases, with 9 bases remaining between them. There are 15 residues in the CDR3. Germline V gene data show CDR1 as SGHRS and CDR2 as YFSETQ. The CDR3 sequence is CASSLEAGANYGYTF. CDR3 in DNA: TGCGCCAGCAGCTTGGAGGCAGGCGCTAACTATGGCTACACCTTC.